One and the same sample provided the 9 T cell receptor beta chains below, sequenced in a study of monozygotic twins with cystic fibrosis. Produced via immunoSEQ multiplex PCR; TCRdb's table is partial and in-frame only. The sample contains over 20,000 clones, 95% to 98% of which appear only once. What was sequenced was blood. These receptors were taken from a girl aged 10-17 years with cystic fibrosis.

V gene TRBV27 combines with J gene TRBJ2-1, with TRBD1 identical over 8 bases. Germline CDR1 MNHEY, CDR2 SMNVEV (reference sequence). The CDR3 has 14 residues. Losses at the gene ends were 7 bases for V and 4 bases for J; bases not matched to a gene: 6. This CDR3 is CASTWTGSYNEQFF. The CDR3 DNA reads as TGTGCCAGCACCTGGACAGGGTCATACAATGAGCAGTTCTTC.

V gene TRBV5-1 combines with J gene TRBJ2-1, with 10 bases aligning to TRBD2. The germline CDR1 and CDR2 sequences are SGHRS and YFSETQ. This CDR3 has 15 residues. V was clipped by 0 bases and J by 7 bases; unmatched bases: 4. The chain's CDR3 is CASSLVASGSNEQFF. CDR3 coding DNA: TGCGCCAGCAGCTTGGTGGCTAGCGGGAGTAATGAGCAGTTCTTC.

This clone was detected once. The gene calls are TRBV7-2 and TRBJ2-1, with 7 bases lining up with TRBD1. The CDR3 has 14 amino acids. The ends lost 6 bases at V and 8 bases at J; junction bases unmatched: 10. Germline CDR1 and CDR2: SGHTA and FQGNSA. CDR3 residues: CASRERQGSDEQFF. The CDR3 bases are TGTGCCAGCAGGGAGAGACAGGGTTCGGATGAGCAGTTCTTC.

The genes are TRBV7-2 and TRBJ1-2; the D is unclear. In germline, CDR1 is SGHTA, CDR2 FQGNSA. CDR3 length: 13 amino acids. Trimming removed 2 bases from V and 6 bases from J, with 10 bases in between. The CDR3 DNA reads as TGTGCCAGCAGCTTAAGCAGGTTGGATGGCTACACCTTC. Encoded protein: CASSLSRLDGYTF.

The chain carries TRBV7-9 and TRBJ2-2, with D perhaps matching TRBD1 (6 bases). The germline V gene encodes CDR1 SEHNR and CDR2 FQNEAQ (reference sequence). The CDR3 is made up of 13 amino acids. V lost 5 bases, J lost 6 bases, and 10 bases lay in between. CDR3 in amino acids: CASSAGTPGELFF. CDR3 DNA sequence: TGTGCCAGCAGCGCCGGGACACCCGGGGAGCTGTTTTTT.

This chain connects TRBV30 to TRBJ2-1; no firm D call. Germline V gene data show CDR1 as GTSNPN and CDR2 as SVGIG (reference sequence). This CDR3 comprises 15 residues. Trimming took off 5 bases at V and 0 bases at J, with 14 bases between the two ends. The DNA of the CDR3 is TGTGCCTGGGGAGAGAGCGCCTCCTCCTACAATGAGCAGTTCTTC. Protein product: CAWGESASSYNEQFF.

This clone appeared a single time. CDR3 sequence: CASSQGTTRGSYEQYV. Here the CDR3 DNA reads TGTGCCAGCAGCCAAGGAACAACCCGGGGTTCCTACGAGCAGTACGTC. J is TRBJ2-7 and V is TRBV14, with a possible D match to TRBD2 (5 bases). CDR1 SGHDN and CDR2 FVKESK come from the germline V gene. The CDR3 runs 16 residues. V lost 1 base to trimming and J lost 1 base, with 14 bases between them.

This CDR3 is CASSPERANTEAFF. CDR3 bases: TGTGCCAGCAGCCCCGAGAGGGCGAACACTGAAGCTTTCTTT. The genes are TRBV11-2 and TRBJ1-1; D remains ambiguous. Germline CDR1 SGHAT, CDR2 FQNNGV. V was trimmed by 5 bases and J by 1 base, leaving 11 bases between them. The CDR3 length is 14 residues.

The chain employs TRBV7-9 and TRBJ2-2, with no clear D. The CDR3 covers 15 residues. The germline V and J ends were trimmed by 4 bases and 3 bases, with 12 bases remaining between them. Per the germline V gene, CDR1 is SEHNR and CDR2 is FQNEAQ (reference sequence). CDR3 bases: TGTGCCAGCAGCTACCCCAGATCGTACACCGGGGAGCTGTTTTTT. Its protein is CASSYPRSYTGELFF.